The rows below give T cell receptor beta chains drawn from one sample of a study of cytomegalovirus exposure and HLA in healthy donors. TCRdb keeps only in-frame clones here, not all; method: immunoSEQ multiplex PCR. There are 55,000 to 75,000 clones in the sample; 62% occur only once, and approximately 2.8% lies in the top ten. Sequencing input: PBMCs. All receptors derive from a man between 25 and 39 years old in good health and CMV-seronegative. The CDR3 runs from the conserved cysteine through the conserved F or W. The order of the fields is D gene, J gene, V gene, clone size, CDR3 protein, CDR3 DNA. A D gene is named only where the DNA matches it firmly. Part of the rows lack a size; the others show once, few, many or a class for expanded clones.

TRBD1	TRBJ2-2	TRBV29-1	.	CSVEFAENRGPYTGELFF	TGCAGCGTTGAATTCGCGGAGAACAGGGGACCTTACACCGGGGAGCTGTTTTTT
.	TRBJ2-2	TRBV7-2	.	CASSLQTNTGELFF	TGTGCCAGCAGCTTACAAACGAACACCGGGGAGCTGTTTTTT
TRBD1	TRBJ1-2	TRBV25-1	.	CASSERGQGGGYTF	TGTGCCAGCAGTGAACGAGGACAGGGAGGTGGCTACACCTTC
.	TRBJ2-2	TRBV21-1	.	CASPKHITTGEENTGELFF	TGTGCCAGCCCCAAACACATCACAACAGGGGAGGAAAACACCGGGGAGCTGTTTTTT
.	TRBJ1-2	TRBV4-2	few	CASSQVGGNDYGYTF	TGTGCCAGCAGCCAAGTAGGAGGGAATGACTATGGCTACACCTTC
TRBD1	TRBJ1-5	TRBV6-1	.	CASSEGTGGYQPQHF	TGTGCCAGCAGTGAAGGGACAGGGGGATATCAGCCCCAGCATTTT
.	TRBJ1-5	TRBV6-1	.	CASRDNLDNQPQHF	TGTGCCAGCAGGGACAATCTCGACAATCAGCCCCAGCATTTT
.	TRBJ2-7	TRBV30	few	CARNVTVGSYEQYF	TGTGCCCGGAACGTGACTGTAGGATCCTACGAGCAGTACTTC
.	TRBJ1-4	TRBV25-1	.	CASSEAGSNEKLFF	TGTGCCAGCAGTGAAGCCGGTTCTAATGAAAAACTGTTTTTT
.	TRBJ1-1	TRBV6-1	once	CASSEDREVNEAFF	TGTGCCAGCAGTGAAGATAGAGAGGTTAATGAAGCTTTCTTT
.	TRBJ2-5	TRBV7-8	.	CASSSPTIQETQYF	TGTGCCAGCAGCTCTCCTACCATACAAGAGACCCAGTACTTC
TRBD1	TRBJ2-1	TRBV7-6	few	CASSLEGQGYNEQFF	TGTGCCAGCAGTTTAGAGGGACAGGGTTACAATGAGCAGTTCTTC
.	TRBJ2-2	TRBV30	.	CAWSPTGTGELFF	TGTGCCTGGAGTCCAACAGGGACCGGGGAGCTGTTTTTT
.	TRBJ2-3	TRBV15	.	CATSRDRGAPGYF	TGTGCCACCAGCAGAGATCGGGGGGCCCCAGGGTACTTT
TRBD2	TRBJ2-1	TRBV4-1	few	CASSQDLAGVVYNEQFF	TGCGCCAGCAGCCAAGATCTTGCGGGGGTTGTCTACAATGAGCAGTTCTTC
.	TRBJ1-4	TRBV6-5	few	CASSLGRRDEKLFF	TGTGCCAGCAGTTTGGGGCGCAGGGATGAAAAACTGTTTTTT
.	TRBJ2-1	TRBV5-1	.	CASSHQGSENNEQFF	TGCGCCAGCAGCCACCAGGGGAGCGAGAACAATGAGCAGTTCTTC
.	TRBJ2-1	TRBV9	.	CASSVAQGRYNEQFF	TGTGCCAGCAGCGTAGCGCAGGGTCGCTACAATGAGCAGTTCTTC
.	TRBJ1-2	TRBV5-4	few	CASSLGGDYGYTF	TGTGCCAGCAGCTTGGGAGGAGACTATGGCTACACCTTC
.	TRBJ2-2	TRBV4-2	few	CASSQNYVELFF	TGTGCCAGCAGCCAGAACTATGTGGAGCTGTTTTTT
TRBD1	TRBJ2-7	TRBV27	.	CASSFGQGGEQYF	TGTGCCAGCAGTTTTGGACAGGGTGGCGAGCAGTACTTC
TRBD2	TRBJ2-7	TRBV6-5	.	CASTRTSTAGEQYF	TGTGCCAGCACGCGGACTAGCACGGCGGGTGAGCAGTACTTC
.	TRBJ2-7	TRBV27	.	CASSPGGREQYF	TGTGCCAGCAGCCCAGGAGGGCGCGAGCAGTACTTC
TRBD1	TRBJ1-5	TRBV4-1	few	CASSQLRQGPPSLTPNQPQHF	TGCGCCAGCAGCCAGCTACGACAGGGCCCTCCTTCCCTGACTCCCAATCAGCCCCAGCATTTT
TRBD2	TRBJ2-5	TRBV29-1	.	CSVESLSPWSSGGAKETQYF	TGCAGCGTTGAAAGTTTATCACCCTGGTCTAGCGGGGGGGCTAAAGAGACCCAGTACTTC
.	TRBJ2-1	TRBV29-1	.	CSVHGTPGDPNEQFF	TGCAGCGTGCACGGGACTCCAGGAGATCCCAATGAGCAGTTCTTC
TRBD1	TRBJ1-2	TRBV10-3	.	CAISETGGIYGYTF	TGTGCCATCAGTGAAACAGGGGGTATCTATGGCTACACCTTC
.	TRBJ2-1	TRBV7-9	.	CASSLRQGGYNEQFF	TGTGCCAGCAGCTTAAGGCAGGGCGGTTACAATGAGCAGTTCTTC
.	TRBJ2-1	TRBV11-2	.	CASSSDRSSYNEQFF	TGTGCCAGCAGCTCAGACCGGAGCTCCTACAATGAGCAGTTCTTC
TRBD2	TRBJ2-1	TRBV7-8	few	CASSSRGLAGGYSYNEQFF	TGTGCCAGCAGCTCCAGGGGGCTAGCGGGGGGGTACTCCTACAATGAGCAGTTCTTC
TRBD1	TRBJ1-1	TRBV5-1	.	CASSFQGDNTEAFF	TGCGCCAGCAGCTTTCAGGGGGACAACACTGAAGCTTTCTTT
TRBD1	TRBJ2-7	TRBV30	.	CAWSVLSGTETYEQYF	TGTGCCTGGAGTGTACTCTCGGGGACAGAGACCTACGAGCAGTACTTC
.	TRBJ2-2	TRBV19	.	CASIGRVTGELFF	TGTGCCAGTATCGGCAGGGTCACCGGGGAGCTGTTTTTT
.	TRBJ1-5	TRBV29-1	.	CSVEGKQGAYQPQHF	TGCAGCGTTGAAGGGAAACAGGGCGCTTATCAGCCCCAGCATTTT
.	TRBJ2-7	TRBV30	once	CAWSILPTASYEQYF	TGTGCCTGGAGTATACTCCCGACAGCTTCCTACGAGCAGTACTTC
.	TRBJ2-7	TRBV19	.	CASSISGSYEQYF	TGTGCCAGTAGTATCTCAGGGTCCTACGAGCAGTACTTC
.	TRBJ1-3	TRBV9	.	CASSGAGLAGNTIYF	TGTGCCAGCAGCGGGGCAGGGTTAGCTGGAAACACCATATATTTT
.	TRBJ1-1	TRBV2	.	CASSNTGVTEAFF	TGTGCCAGCAGTAATACAGGAGTCACTGAAGCTTTCTTT
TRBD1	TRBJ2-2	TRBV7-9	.	CASSWTWDRNTGELFF	TGTGCCAGCAGCTGGACGTGGGACAGGAACACCGGGGAGCTGTTTTTT
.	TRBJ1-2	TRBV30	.	CAWRDTLNYGYTF	TGTGCCTGGAGAGACACATTAAACTATGGCTACACCTTC
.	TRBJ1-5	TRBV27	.	CASSLNWYQPQHF	TGTGCCAGCAGTTTAAACTGGTATCAGCCCCAGCATTTT
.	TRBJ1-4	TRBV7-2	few	CASSLVGKEKLFF	TGTGCCAGCAGCTTAGTTGGCAAAGAAAAACTGTTTTTT
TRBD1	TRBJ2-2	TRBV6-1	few	CASNEGTARTGELFF	TGTGCCAGCAATGAAGGGACAGCCAGGACCGGGGAGCTGTTTTTT
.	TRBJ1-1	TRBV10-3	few	CAISAQGDTEAFF	TGTGCCATCAGTGCACAGGGCGACACTGAAGCTTTCTTT
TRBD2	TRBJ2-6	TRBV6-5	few	CAGRASGANVLTF	TGTGCCGGGAGGGCCTCTGGGGCCAACGTCCTGACTTTC
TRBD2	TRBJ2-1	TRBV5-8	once	CASRLLAGGLYNEQFF	TGTGCCAGCAGACTTCTAGCGGGGGGGCTATACAATGAGCAGTTCTTC
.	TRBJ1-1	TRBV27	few	CASLSVGAGTEAFF	TGTGCCAGCTTATCTGTGGGGGCCGGCACTGAAGCTTTCTTT
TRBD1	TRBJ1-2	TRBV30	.	CALTGNYGYTF	TGTGCCTTGACAGGGAACTATGGCTACACCTTC
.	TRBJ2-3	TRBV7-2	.	CASSPGLIKSTDTQYF	TGTGCCAGCAGCCCCGGACTGATAAAAAGCACAGATACGCAGTATTTT
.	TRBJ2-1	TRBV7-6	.	CACGGYNEQFF	TGTGCCTGCGGCGGGTACAATGAGCAGTTCTTC
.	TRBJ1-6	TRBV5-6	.	CASSSNSPLHF	TGTGCCAGCAGCTCAAATTCACCCCTCCACTTT
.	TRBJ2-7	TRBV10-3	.	CAISVGEGVEEQYF	TGTGCCATCAGTGTGGGAGAGGGGGTGGAGGAGCAGTACTTC
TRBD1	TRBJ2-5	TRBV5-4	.	CASSLGQGVETQYF	TGTGCCAGCAGCTTGGGACAGGGTGTAGAGACCCAGTACTTC
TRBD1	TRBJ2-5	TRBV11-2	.	CASSLFGQGLETQYF	TGTGCCAGCAGCTTATTTGGACAGGGCTTAGAGACCCAGTACTTC
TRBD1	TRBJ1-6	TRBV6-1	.	CASSSRQGSNSPLHF	TGTGCCAGCAGTTCCCGACAGGGATCTAATTCACCCCTCCACTTT
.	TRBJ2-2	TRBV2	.	CASSSSRGNTGELFF	TGTGCCAGCAGCTCCTCACGGGGAAACACCGGGGAGCTGTTTTTT
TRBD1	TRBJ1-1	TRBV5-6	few	CASSYITGGANTEAFF	TGTGCCAGCAGCTATATTACAGGGGGCGCAAATACTGAAGCTTTCTTT
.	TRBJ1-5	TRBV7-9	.	CASSGGGAQPQHF	TGTGCCAGCAGCGGAGGGGGGGCTCAGCCCCAGCATTTT
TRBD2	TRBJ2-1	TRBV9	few	CASSVGSFQTSGIHNEQFF	TGTGCCAGCAGCGTAGGGTCGTTCCAGACTAGCGGAATTCACAATGAGCAGTTCTTC
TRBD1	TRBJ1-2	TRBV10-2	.	CASSEGTGRGYTF	TGCGCCAGCAGTGAAGGGACAGGGAGGGGCTACACCTTC